What follows are 7 T cell receptor beta chains derived from one specimen sequenced in a study of blood T cell repertoires in COVID-19. TCRdb's copy holds only in-frame clones and misses some; the assay was immunoSEQ multiplex PCR. The sample includes hundreds of thousands of clones, about 88% seen only once; the top ten take 0.9%. Sequencing was done on a sample of peripheral blood. The receptor source for this set is a man aged 18 to 30 with COVID-19, enrolled during active disease.

The chain couples TRBV5-1 to TRBJ2-1; 7 nucleotides align to TRBD2. The CDR3 length is 16 residues. Germline values: CDR1 SGHRS, CDR2 YFSETQ. With 1 base clipped from V and 0 bases from J, the junction kept 4 bases outside the gene matches. CDR3 sequence (DNA): TGCGCCAGCAGCTTGCAAGCGGGGTACTCCTACAATGAGCAGTTCTTC. Protein: CASSLQAGYSYNEQFF.

The genes are TRBV13 and TRBJ1-1; 8 nucleotides match TRBD1. V trimming: 5 bases; J trimming: 3 bases; junction bases outside the gene matches: 14. Germline-derived CDR1 and CDR2 are PRHDT and FYEKMQ (reference sequence). This CDR3 has 17 residues. The CDR3 coding sequence is TGTGCCAGCAGCATAATATCAGGGGGCGGCTTCGACACTGAAGCTTTCTTT. Protein sequence: CASSIISGGGFDTEAFF. Looking up the rest from reference TRBV13 and TRBJ1-1 gives the full variable domain: AAGVIQSPRHLIKEKRETATLKCYPIPRHDTVYWYQQGPGQDPQFLISFYEKMQSDKGSIPDRFSAQQFSDYHSELNMSSLELGDSALYFCASSIISGGGFDTEAFFGQGTRLTVV.

The rearrangement joins TRBV19 to TRBJ1-1, with D unresolved. Trimming cost V 5 bases and J 5 bases, with 15 bases left between them. The length of the CDR3 is 14 residues. The germline CDR1 and CDR2 sequences are LNHDA and SQIVND (reference sequence). The CDR3 protein is CASSVPYEGTEAFF. In DNA, the CDR3 is TGTGCCAGTAGTGTGCCTTACGAGGGAACTGAAGCTTTCTTT.

This chain links TRBV3-1 (or the pseudogene TRBV3-2) with TRBJ2-7, with 9 nucleotides matching TRBD1. Losses at the gene ends were 4 bases for V and 7 bases for J; bases not matched to a gene: 8. Germline CDR1 is LGHDT and CDR2 is YNNKEL (reference sequence). This CDR3 comprises 14 residues. The CDR3 DNA is TGTGCCAGCAGCCCTCTCGGGACAGGGCGTGAGCAGTACTTC. Its translation is CASSPLGTGREQYF.

The chain has TRBV4-1 and TRBJ2-2; D possibly corresponds to TRBD1 (5 bases). CDR3 length: 16 amino acids. Trimming cost V 4 bases and J 5 bases, with 17 bases left between them. Germline CDR1 is MGHRA and CDR2 is YSYEKL. The CDR3 here is CASSLKGQKGTGELFF. The CDR3 DNA reads TGCGCCAGCAGCCTCAAGGGGCAGAAAGGAACCGGGGAGCTGTTTTTT.

The chain carries TRBV18 and TRBJ2-5, with D possibly being TRBD2 (7 bases). Germline V gene lookup returns CDR1 KGHSH and CDR2 LQKENI. CDR3 size: 17 residues. V was cut by 3 bases and J by 1 base, with 18 bases left in between. CDR3 nucleotide sequence: TGTGCCAGCTCACCTTTCACGGGGGGCGAAGGCCAAGAGACCCAGTACTTC. Translated: CASSPFTGGEGQETQYF.

V and J are TRBV3-1 (or the pseudogene TRBV3-2) and TRBJ1-6; D might be TRBD1 (5 bases). The V and J ends lost 1 base and 4 bases respectively, with 8 bases between them. Germline V CDR1 and CDR2: LGHDT, YNNKEL (reference sequence). The CDR3 spans 15 residues. In nucleotides, the CDR3 is TGTGCCAGCAGCCAAGTGTCAGGGTATAATTCACCCCTCCACTTT. This translates into CASSQVSGYNSPLHF.